This T cell receptor (beta chain) originates from a study of blood T cell repertoires in COVID-19 (dated by TCRdb to the early 2020s). About the full investigation: Collaborator samples came from the United States, Italy and Spain and covered acute and convalescent phases of COVID-19. The material from the prospective study consisted of cDNA or gDNA derived from T cells, B-cell-depleted T cells, or PBMCs. Subjects who had been exposed to COVID-19, were actively infected with it, or had recovered from it provided the deeply sampled blood TCRbeta repertoires that made up the dataset. The repertoires were released in a freely available public database meant as a resource for research on the immune response to SARS-CoV-2. The samples were drawn from the first 160 participants of the ongoing ImmuneRACE study and from 950 to 1,500 subjects provided by 6 global collaborators. Nearly every sample came with metadata listing a de-identified subject ID, COVID-19 status, age in years and sex. Where HLA class I and class II types were available, the types were taken from metadata supplied by the sample provider, not from assay-based typing. Points the paper makes about the study in general: The amount of clinical and demographic metadata varied by source and participant and was provided uncurated.

CDR1 and CDR2 were assigned from the germline V gene as ENHRY and SYGVKD. V and J are truncated by 6 bases and 1 base respectively, leaving an intervening sequence of 15 bases. The CDR3 has 15 amino acids, counting the end cysteine and phenylalanine. Only CDR3 DNA is held: 45 bases, read in frame from base 1. Remarks on this clone: Its antigen target is currently unknown. Qualities for individual bases were not recorded, and no much larger clone is one base off.

Whole blood was collected in K2EDTA tubes by collaborating institutions according to the institutions' own protocols. For TCRbeta analysis, collaborators shipped samples in one of three forms: frozen whole blood, isolated PBMCs, or DNA extracted from either of those sample types. The immunoSEQ Assay, a bias-controlled multiplex PCR, was used to amplify TCRbeta CDR3 regions from genomic DNA. The paper's data handling went like this. Within the assay, amplification of reference gene primers was used to estimate how many nucleated cells each sample contained. Sequence reads were collapsed and filtered to measure the absolute abundance of every unique TCRbeta CDR3 rearrangement. Productive Simpson clonality was computed per sample as the square root of Simpson's diversity index over productive rearrangements. The source is immuneACCESS, and TCRdb retained only in-frame sequences with V and J called. Part of the clones is not carried over; for the studies checked, unresolved V genes explain less than half of this, and the remainder is unexplained. The DNA was the basis for D and trimming; V, J and clone size are from that table. The sample data list hundreds of thousands of clones, and roughly four fifths of these were observed just once. The biggest ten clones account for roughly 10% of the sample.

This TCR was sampled from an elderly man with acute or convalescent COVID-19. The sequenced material came from peripheral blood. Recombination linked TRBV10-3 to TRBJ1-1; the D gene identity is not certain. The CDR3 amino acid sequence is: CAIRGDTYKNTEAFF. The DNA sequence is as follows: TGTGCCATCAGGGGCGACACATACAAGAACACTGAAGCTTTCTTT.